Following are 5 T cell receptor beta chains from one sample sequenced in a study of spatial heterogeneity in lung cancer (dated by TCRdb to about 2019). Per the publication, the time point label means: blood at routine non-recurrence follow-up after resection. Receptor amplification or capture employed 5' RACE. These reads were obtained on a NextSeq 500. The public reads were reprocessed in TCRdb via fastp at Q25 and MiXCR, keeping in-frame beta chains. Rows are combined by CDR3 protein, so each entry shows the most common genes and DNA. This sample has 20,000 to 30,000 distinct CDR3 sequences in its table, and roughly 9.7% of those were observed once. The top ten clones comprise about a fifth of the sample. The material sequenced was PBMCs, taken at follow-up. These receptor sequences come from a male donor with early-stage non-small cell lung cancer.

A single count supports this clonotype. This rearrangement joins TRBV6-1 to TRBJ2-3; the match to TRBD2 covers 15 bases. The J segment lost 5 bases and the V segment lost 6 bases, leaving 15 bases of the junction unmatched. CDR3 length: 19 residues. CDR1 and CDR2 from the germline V gene are MNHNS and SASEGT. The CDR3 region has the DNA TGTGCCAGCAGACCTCCCGGGACTAGCGGGGGGTACAGGGAAGATACGCAGTATTTT. Translation gives CASRPPGTSGGYREDTQYF.

This clonotype has only a few counts. The rearrangement links TRBV19 to TRBJ2-7, with 9 bases that match TRBD2. Germline lookup yields CDR1 LNHDA and CDR2 SQIVND (reference sequence). The CDR3 covers 15 residues. V lost 4 bases to trimming and J lost 4 bases; unmatched junction nucleotides: 8. The CDR3 is CASSTLRGGDYEQYF. For the CDR3, the DNA is TGTGCCAGTAGTACGCTCCGCGGGGGGGATTACGAGCAGTACTTC. Full variable domain (remainder filled in from reference TRBV19 and TRBJ2-7): DGGITQSPKYLFRKEGQNVTLSCEQNLNHDAMYWYRQDPGQGLRLIYYSQIVNDFQKGDIAEGYSVSREKKESFPLTVTSAQKNPTAFYLCASSTLRGGDYEQYFGPGTRLTVT.

This clonotype was seen ten or more times. This chain links TRBV27 with TRBJ2-7; the D gene is possibly TRBD1 (7 bases). Germline loops: CDR1 MNHEY, CDR2 SMNVEV (reference sequence). Deletions cut 6 bases from V and 6 bases from J, with 24 bases between. This CDR3 has 16 amino acids. The CDR3 sequence: CASSHNERQGGFEQYF. The CDR3 DNA reads TGTGCCAGCAGCCACAATGAGCGACAGGGAGGTTTCGAGCAGTACTTC.

This clonotype came up many times. The chain employs TRBV15 and TRBJ1-2; D is undetermined. The V end lost 3 bases, the J end lost 4 bases, and 12 bases lay between the germline ends. The germline V gene has CDR1 LNHNV and CDR2 YYDKDF (reference sequence). CDR3 length: 14 residues. The DNA of the CDR3 is TGTGCCACCAGCAGGGACCTGGAGGCCTATGGCTACACCTTC. Encoded protein: CATSRDLEAYGYTF. The full variable domain, in which reference TRBV15 and TRBJ1-2 provide the parts outside the CDR3, is DAMVIQNPRYQVTQFGKPVTLSCSQTLNHNVMYWYQQKSSQAPKLLFHYYDKDFNNEADTPDNFQSRRPNTSFCFLDIRSPGLGDTAMYLCATSRDLEAYGYTFGSGTRLTVV.

This clonotype was seen repeatedly, ten times or more. The chain carries TRBV12-3 or TRBV12-4 and TRBJ1-5; D uncertain. CDR3 length equals 15 residues. Trimming stripped 3 bases from V and 3 bases from J, with 12 bases between. Written as DNA, the CDR3 is TGTGCCAGCAGTTTCTTCAGGACCCTCAATCAGCCCCAGCATTTT. Amino acid sequence: CASSFFRTLNQPQHF.